Sequencing of this TCR beta chain was carried out in a study of early T cells in non-severe SARS-CoV-2 infection. Study as a whole: The authors sequenced bulk RNA from unsorted whole blood, leaving chains unpaired.

Individual cDNA molecules received unique molecular identifiers during library preparation. TCRdb processed the 5' RACE reads anew with MiXCR; each CDR3 protein has one entry. The sample yields some 55,000 distinct CDR3 sequences, around 12% seen once. Study outcomes and limitations: Private and CD4 specificities were missed by VDJdb matching, which favored anti-spike CD8 responses.

This clonotype was seen at least ten times. Its target is unknown. This CDR3 has 12 residues. V was cut by 3 bases and J by 6 bases, with 7 bases left in between. Germline V lookup: CDR1 KGHDR, CDR2 SFDVKD. The sequenced sample consisted of whole blood. J is TRBJ2-5 and V is TRBV24-1; the D is unclear. This sequence originates from an adult who was a healthcare worker with PCR-confirmed SARS-CoV-2 infection or an uninfected control (not recorded which). CDR3 bases: TGTGCCACCAGTGATAACCCCCAGACCCAGTACTTC. This gives the protein CATSDNPQTQYF.